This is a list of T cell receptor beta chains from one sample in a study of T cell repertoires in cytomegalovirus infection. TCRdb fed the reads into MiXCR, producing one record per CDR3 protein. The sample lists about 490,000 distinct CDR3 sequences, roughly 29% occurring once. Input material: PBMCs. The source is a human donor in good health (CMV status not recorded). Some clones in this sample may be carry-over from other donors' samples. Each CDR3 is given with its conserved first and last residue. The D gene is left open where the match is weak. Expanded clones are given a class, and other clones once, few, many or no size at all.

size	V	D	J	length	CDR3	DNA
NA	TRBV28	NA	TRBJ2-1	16	CASSTPGSGDYNEQFF	TGTGCCAGCAGTACACCGGGGAGCGGTGATTACAATGAGCAGTTCTTC
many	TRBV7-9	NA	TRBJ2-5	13	CASSPQVQETQYF	TGTGCCAGCAGCCCACAAGTCCAAGAGACCCAGTACTTC
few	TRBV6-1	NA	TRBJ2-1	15	CASRSARGWGDEQFF	TGTGCCAGCCGTAGCGCGAGAGGGTGGGGCGATGAGCAGTTCTTC
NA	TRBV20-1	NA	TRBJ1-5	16	CSARDQNPGGNQPQHF	TGCAGTGCTAGAGATCAAAACCCCGGGGGCAATCAGCCCCAGCATTTT
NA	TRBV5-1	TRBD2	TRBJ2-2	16	CASSLSSGQNTGELFF	TGCGCCAGCAGCTTGTCTAGCGGACAAAACACCGGGGAGCTGTTTTTT
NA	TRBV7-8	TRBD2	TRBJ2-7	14	CASSLREAHYEQYF	TGTGCCAGCAGCTTACGGGAGGCCCACTACGAGCAGTACTTC
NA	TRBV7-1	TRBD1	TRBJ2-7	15	CASSGGTGVNYEQYF	TGTGCCAGCAGCGGGGGGACAGGGGTGAATTACGAGCAGTACTTC
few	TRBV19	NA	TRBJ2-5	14	CASSGSRNQETQYF	TGTGCCAGTAGCGGGAGTAGAAACCAAGAGACCCAGTACTTC
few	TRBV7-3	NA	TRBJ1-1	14	CASSSSEQAPEAFF	TGTGCCAGCAGCTCGTCTGAACAGGCGCCTGAAGCTTTCTTT
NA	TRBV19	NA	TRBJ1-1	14	CASSIGPLNTEAFF	TGTGCCAGTAGTATAGGCCCATTAAACACTGAAGCTTTCTTT
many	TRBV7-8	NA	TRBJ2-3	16	CASSFLGQVGSDTQYF	TGTGCCAGCAGCTTTCTAGGGCAGGTGGGGTCAGATACGCAGTATTTT
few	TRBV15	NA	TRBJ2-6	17	CATSIRGRFSGANVLTF	TGTGCCACCAGTATCAGGGGCCGATTCTCTGGGGCCAACGTCCTGACTTTC
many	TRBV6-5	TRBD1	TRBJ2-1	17	CASSYWTGSGSYNEQFF	TGTGCCAGCAGTTACTGGACAGGGTCGGGATCCTACAATGAGCAGTTCTTC
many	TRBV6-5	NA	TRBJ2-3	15	CASSWGGGRTDTQYF	TGTGCCAGCAGTTGGGGTGGGGGGCGCACAGATACGCAGTATTTT
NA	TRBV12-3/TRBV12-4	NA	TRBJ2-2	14	CASSWGSRTGELFF	TGTGCCAGCAGTTGGGGATCCCGCACCGGGGAGCTGTTTTTT
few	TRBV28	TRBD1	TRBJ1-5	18	CASSRVGTGGAGNQPQHF	TGTGCCAGCAGCCGAGTGGGGACAGGGGGTGCTGGGAATCAGCCCCAGCATTTT
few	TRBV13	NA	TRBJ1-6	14	CASLSRRYNSPLHF	TGTGCCAGCCTTTCCCGCCGGTATAATTCACCCCTCCACTTT
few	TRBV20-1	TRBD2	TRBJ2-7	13	CSAPKREGNEQYF	TGCAGTGCTCCTAAGCGGGAGGGGAACGAGCAGTACTTC
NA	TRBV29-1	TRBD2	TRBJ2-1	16	CSVEDREGTGLNEQFF	TGCAGCGTTGAAGATCGGGAGGGTACGGGACTCAATGAGCAGTTCTTC
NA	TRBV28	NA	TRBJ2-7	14	CASSYYRESGEQYF	TGTGCCAGCAGTTACTACAGGGAATCAGGCGAGCAGTACTTC
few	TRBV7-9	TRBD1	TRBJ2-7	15	CASSLVWDRGYEQYF	TGTGCCAGCAGCTTAGTGTGGGACAGGGGTTACGAGCAGTACTTC
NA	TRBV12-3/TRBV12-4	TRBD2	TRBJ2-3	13	CASTLSGRNAQYF	TGTGCCAGCACCCTTAGCGGGAGAAACGCGCAGTATTTT
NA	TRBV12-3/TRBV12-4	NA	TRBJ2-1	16	CASSLQGPFSGNEQFF	TGTGCCAGCAGTTTACAGGGGCCTTTTTCTGGCAATGAGCAGTTCTTC
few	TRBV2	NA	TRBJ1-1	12	CASSGVGDKAFF	TGTGCCAGCAGTGGAGTAGGAGACAAAGCTTTCTTT
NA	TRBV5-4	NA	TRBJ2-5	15	CASSWKRETQETQYF	TGTGCCAGCAGCTGGAAAAGAGAGACCCAAGAGACCCAGTACTTC
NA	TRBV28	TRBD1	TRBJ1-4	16	CASSFEPTGTNEKLFF	TGTGCCAGCAGTTTCGAACCGACAGGGACTAATGAAAAACTGTTTTTT
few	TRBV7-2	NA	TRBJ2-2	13	CASSRPGAGELFF	TGTGCCAGCAGTCGTCCCGGGGCCGGGGAGCTGTTTTTT
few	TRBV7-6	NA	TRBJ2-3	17	CASSLEGGSVFTDTQYF	TGTGCCAGCAGCTTAGAAGGCGGTAGCGTTTTCACAGATACGCAGTATTTT
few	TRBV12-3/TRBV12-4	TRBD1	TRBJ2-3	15	CASSSTGGATDTQYF	TGTGCCAGCAGTTCCACAGGGGGCGCAACAGATACGCAGTATTTT
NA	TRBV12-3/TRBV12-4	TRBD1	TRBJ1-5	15	CASSGRTGSGQPQHF	TGTGCCAGCAGTGGACGGACAGGTAGCGGGCAGCCCCAGCATTTT
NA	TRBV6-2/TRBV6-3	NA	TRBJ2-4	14	CASRTVDPKNIQYF	TGTGCCAGTCGAACGGTGGACCCCAAAAACATTCAGTACTTC
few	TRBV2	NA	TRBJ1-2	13	CARRQAEDYGYTF	TGTGCCAGACGACAGGCGGAGGACTATGGCTACACCTTC
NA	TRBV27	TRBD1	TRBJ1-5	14	CASSMDRGRQPQHF	TGTGCCAGCAGTATGGACAGGGGCAGGCAGCCCCAGCATTTT
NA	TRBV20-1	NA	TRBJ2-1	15	CSATDLEGGFHEQFF	TGCAGTGCCACCGATCTAGAGGGAGGCTTCCATGAGCAGTTCTTC
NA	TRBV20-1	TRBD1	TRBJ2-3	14	CSAGPTGIPDTQYF	TGCAGTGCGGGACCGACAGGGATCCCAGATACGCAGTATTTT
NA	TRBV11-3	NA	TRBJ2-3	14	CASSLDPGSDTQYF	TGTGCCAGCAGCTTAGATCCTGGCTCAGATACGCAGTATTTT
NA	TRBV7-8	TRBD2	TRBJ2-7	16	CASSRGGAGELYEQYF	TGTGCCAGCAGCCGGGGGGGAGCGGGAGAGCTCTACGAGCAGTACTTC
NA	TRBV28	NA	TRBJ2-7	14	CASSPTLLNYEQYF	TGTGCCAGCAGTCCGACTCTCCTCAACTACGAGCAGTACTTC
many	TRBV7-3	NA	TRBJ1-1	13	CASSLGTRGEAFF	TGTGCCAGCAGCTTGGGGACAAGGGGTGAAGCTTTCTTT
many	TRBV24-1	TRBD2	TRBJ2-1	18	CATSEGTSGRGSSGEQFF	TGTGCCACCAGTGAGGGGACTAGCGGGAGAGGTTCCTCGGGTGAGCAGTTCTTC
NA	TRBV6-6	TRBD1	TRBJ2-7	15	CASSPRDRGSYEQYF	TGTGCCAGCAGCCCCCGGGACAGGGGCTCCTACGAGCAGTACTTC
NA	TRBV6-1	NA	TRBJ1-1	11	CAHRLGTEAFF	TGTGCCCACCGGCTGGGCACTGAAGCTTTCTTT
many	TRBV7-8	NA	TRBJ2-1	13	CASSLGGQVEQFF	TGTGCCAGCAGCTTAGGTGGGCAGGTTGAGCAGTTCTTC
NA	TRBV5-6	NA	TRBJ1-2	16	CASSLIGRVTIYGYTF	TGTGCCAGCAGCTTAATAGGGCGAGTCACTATTTATGGCTACACCTTC
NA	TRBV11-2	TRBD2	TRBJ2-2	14	CASTIYWGGGELFF	TGTGCCAGCACCATATATTGGGGGGGCGGGGAGCTGTTTTTT
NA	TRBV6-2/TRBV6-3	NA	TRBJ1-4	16	CATRPGDAGRHEKLFF	TGTGCCACTCGTCCGGGGGATGCAGGGCGGCATGAAAAACTGTTTTTT
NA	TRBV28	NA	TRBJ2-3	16	CASSPLTDDQTDTQYF	TGTGCCAGCAGCCCTCTCACGGACGACCAGACAGATACGCAGTATTTT
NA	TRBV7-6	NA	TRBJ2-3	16	CASSPGLARITDTQYF	TGTGCTAGCAGTCCAGGACTCGCCCGGATCACAGATACGCAGTATTTT
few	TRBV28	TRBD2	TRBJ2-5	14	CASSTAGGAETQYF	TGTGCCAGCAGTACCGCGGGGGGCGCGGAGACCCAGTACTTC
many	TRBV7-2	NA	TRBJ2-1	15	CASSFRRGDYNEQFF	TGTGCCAGCAGCTTTAGGAGGGGGGATTACAATGAGCAGTTCTTC
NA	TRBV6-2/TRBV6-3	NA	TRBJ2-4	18	CASSYPLQGRRSKNIQYF	TGTGCCAGCAGTTATCCGCTACAGGGGAGGAGGTCCAAAAACATTCAGTACTTC
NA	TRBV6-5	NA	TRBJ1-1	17	CASSYGGRQTRNTEAFF	TGTGCCAGCAGTTACGGGGGGAGACAGACTCGGAACACTGAAGCTTTCTTT
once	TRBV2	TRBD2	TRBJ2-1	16	CASSVAGTSGYNEQFF	TGTGCCAGCAGTGTGGCAGGAACTAGCGGATACAATGAGCAGTTCTTC
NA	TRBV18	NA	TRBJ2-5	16	CASSSGPVPGRETQYF	TGTGCCAGCTCATCCGGGCCCGTCCCGGGTCGGGAGACCCAGTACTTC
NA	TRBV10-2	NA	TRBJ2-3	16	CASTQVLGASTDTQYF	TGCGCCAGCACCCAGGTTCTAGGGGCTAGCACAGATACGCAGTATTTT
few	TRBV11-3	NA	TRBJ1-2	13	CASSLGQARGYTF	TGTGCCAGCAGCCTCGGACAAGCGAGAGGCTACACCTTC
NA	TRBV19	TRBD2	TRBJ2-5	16	CASSIVGAGVQETQYF	TGTGCCAGTAGTATAGTAGGAGCGGGAGTTCAAGAGACCCAGTACTTC